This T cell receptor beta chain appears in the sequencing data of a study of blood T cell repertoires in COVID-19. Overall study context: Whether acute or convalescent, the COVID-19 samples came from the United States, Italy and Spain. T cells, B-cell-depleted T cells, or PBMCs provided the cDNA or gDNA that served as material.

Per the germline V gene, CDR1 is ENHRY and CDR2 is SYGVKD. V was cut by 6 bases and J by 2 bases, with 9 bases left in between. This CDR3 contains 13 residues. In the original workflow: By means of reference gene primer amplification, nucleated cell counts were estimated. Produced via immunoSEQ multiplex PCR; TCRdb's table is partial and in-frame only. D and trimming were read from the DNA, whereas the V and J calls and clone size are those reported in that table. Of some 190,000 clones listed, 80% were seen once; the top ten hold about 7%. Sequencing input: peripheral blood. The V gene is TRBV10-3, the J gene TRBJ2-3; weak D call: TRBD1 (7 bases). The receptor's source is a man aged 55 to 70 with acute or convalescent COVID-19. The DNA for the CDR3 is TGTGCCATCAGGGAGGGGGCCACAGATACGCAGTATTTT. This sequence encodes CAIREGATDTQYF.